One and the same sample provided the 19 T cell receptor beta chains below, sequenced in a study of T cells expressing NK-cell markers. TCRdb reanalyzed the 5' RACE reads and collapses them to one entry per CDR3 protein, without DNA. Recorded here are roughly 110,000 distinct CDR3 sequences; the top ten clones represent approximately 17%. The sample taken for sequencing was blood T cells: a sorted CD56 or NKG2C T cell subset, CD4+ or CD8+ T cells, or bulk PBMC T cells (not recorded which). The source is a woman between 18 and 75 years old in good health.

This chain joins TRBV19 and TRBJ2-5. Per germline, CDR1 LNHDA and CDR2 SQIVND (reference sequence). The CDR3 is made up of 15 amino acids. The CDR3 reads CASSVAADPSWSQYF.

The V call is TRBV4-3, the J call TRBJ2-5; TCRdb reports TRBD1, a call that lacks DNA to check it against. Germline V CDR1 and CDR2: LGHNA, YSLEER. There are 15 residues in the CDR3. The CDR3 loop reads CASSLEDREQETQYF.

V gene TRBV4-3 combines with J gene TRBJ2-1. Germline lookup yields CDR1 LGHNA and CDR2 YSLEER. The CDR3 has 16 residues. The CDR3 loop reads CASSLAWVGLRNEQFF.

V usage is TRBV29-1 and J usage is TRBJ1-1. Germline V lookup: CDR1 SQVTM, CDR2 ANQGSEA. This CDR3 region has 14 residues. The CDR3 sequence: CSVGERSWDTEAFF.

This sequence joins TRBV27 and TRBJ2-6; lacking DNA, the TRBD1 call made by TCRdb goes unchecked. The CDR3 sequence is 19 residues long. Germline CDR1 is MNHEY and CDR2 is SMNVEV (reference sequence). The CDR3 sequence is CASSFFVGTDPSGANVLTF.

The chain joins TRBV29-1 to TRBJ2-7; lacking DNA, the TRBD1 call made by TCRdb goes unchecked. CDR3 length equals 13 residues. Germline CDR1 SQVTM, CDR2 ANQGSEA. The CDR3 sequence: CSVGQSFSYEQYF.

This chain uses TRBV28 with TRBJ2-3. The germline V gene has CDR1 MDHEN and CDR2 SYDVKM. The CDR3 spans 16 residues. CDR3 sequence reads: CASSLSLQFSTDTQYF.

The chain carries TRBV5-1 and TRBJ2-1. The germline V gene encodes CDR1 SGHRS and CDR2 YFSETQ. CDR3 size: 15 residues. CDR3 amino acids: CASTMYENSYNEQFF.

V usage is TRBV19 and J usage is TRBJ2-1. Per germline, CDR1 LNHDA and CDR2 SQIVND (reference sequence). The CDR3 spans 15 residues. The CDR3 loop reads CASSSGGRSYNEQFF.

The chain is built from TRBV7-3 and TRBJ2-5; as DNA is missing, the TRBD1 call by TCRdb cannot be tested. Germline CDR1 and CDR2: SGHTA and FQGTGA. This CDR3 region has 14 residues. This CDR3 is CASSPTPRGETQYF.

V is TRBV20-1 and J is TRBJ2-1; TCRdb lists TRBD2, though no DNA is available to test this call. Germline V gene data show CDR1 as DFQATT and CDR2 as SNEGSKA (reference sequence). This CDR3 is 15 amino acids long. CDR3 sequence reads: CSARVVAGGYNEQFF.

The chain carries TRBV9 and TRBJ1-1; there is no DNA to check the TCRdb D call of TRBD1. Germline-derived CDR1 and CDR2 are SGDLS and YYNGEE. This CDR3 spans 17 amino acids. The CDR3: CASTPWGGGNMNTEAFF.

The CDR3 here is CASSQAVQGSAYGYTF. The J gene is TRBJ1-2, the V gene TRBV4-3; TCRdb's D call of TRBD1 is untestable without DNA. Germline CDR1 reads LGHNA; CDR2 reads YSLEER. The CDR3 is 16 residues long.

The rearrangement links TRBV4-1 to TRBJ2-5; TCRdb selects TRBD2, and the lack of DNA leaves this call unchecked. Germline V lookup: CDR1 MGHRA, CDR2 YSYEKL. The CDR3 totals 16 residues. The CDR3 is CASSRGLAAGTETQYF.

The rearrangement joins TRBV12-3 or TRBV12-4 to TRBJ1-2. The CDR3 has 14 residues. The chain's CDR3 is CASSFTAANYGYTF.

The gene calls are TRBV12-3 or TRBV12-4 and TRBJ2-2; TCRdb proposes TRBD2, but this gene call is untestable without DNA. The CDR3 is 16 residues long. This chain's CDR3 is CASSLIAGLNTGELFF.

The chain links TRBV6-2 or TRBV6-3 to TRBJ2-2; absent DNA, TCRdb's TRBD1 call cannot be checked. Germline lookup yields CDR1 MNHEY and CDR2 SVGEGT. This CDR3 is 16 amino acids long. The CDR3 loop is CASSYAGTGAGGELFF.

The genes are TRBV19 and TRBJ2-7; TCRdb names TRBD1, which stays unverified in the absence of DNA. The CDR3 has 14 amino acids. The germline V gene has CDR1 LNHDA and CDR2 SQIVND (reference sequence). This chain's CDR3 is CASSGTVYSYEQYF.

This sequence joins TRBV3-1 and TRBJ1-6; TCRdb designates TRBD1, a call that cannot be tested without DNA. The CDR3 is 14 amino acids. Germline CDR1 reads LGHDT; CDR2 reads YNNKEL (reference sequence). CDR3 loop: CASSQVTGYSPLHF.